The 19 T cell receptor beta chains listed next were all sequenced from one sample in a study of blood T cell repertoires in COVID-19. TCRdb's table, derived via immunoSEQ multiplex PCR, lists solely in-frame clones and lacks some. This sample has nearly 15,000 clones, with about four fifths found just once. The sample comprised peripheral blood. These receptors were taken from a man aged 55 to 70 with acute or convalescent COVID-19.

V gene TRBV4-1 combines with J gene TRBJ2-7; 10 bases agree with TRBD1. CDR1 is MGHRA, CDR2 YSYEKL, per germline. The trim removed 3 bases at V and 1 base at J, leaving 3 bases unmatched. The CDR3 covers 15 residues. CDR3 nucleotides: TGCGCCAGCAGCCAGCAGGGACAGGGGTCCTACGAGCAGTACTTC. The encoded protein is CASSQQGQGSYEQYF.

The rearrangement joins TRBV16 to TRBJ1-2, with D possibly matching TRBD1 (6 bases). Per the germline V gene, CDR1 is KGHSY and CDR2 is FQNENV. CDR3 length equals 19 residues. V lost 2 bases, J lost 0 bases, and 22 bases lay in between. CDR3 amino acids: CASSQTAESTGLTNYGYTF. The CDR3 DNA is TGTGCCAGCAGCCAAACCGCAGAAAGTACAGGGTTGACTAACTATGGCTACACCTTC. The whole variable domain, remainder taken from reference TRBV16 and TRBJ1-2, is GEEVAQTPKHLVRGEGQKAKLYCAPIKGHSYVFWYQQVLKNEFKFLISFQNENVFDETGMPKERFSAKCLPNSPCSLEIQATKLEDSAVYFCASSQTAESTGLTNYGYTFGSGTRLTVV.

A few counts support this clone. This chain connects TRBV2 to TRBJ1-2; D perhaps matches TRBD1 (5 bases). Per germline, CDR1 SNHLY and CDR2 FYNNEI. The CDR3 extends over 15 amino acids. The germline V and J ends were trimmed by 1 base and 4 bases, with 13 bases remaining between them. As DNA, the CDR3 is TGTGCCAGCAGTGAAGAGGCGGGGGGAGGCTATGGCTACACCTTC. This sequence encodes CASSEEAGGGYGYTF. Together with reference TRBV2 and TRBJ1-2, the CDR3 gives the full variable domain: EPEVTQTPSHQVTQMGQEVILRCVPISNHLYFYWYRQILGQKVEFLVSFYNNEISEKSEIFDDQFSVERPDGSNFTLKIRSTKLEDSAMYFCASSEEAGGGYGYTFGSGTRLTVV.

The chain employs TRBV21-1 and TRBJ2-7; the table's D call TRBD1 went unverified against the DNA. TRBV21-1 is a documented pseudogene. The CDR3 length is 15 residues. The CDR3 loop reads CASSKVAGSSYEQYF. In nucleotides, the CDR3 is TGTGCCAGCAGCAAAGTGGCAGGTTCTTCCTACGAGCAGTACTTC.

CDR3 loop: CASSQNPGGMNTEAFF. CDR3 DNA: TGCGCCAGCAGCCAAAACCCGGGGGGTATGAACACTGAAGCTTTCTTT. This chain uses TRBV4-3 with TRBJ1-1; tentative D call: TRBD1 (5 bases). V lost 2 bases and J lost 0, with 13 bases in between. The CDR3 runs to 16 residues. The germline gives CDR1 LGHNA, CDR2 YSLEER.

The V gene is TRBV9, the J gene TRBJ2-3, with 10 bases aligning to TRBD1. The germline gives CDR1 SGDLS, CDR2 YYNGEE. The V and J ends lost 0 bases and 4 bases, in that order; junction bases with no gene match: 5. There are 16 residues in the CDR3. CDR3 residues: CASSVGRTGGPDTQYF. CDR3 bases: TGTGCCAGCAGCGTAGGTCGGACAGGGGGGCCAGATACGCAGTATTTT.

This chain links TRBV6-4 with TRBJ2-3; TRBD2 matches at 11 bases. V dropped 0 bases and J dropped 4; count of bases not matched to a gene: 3. Per germline, CDR1 MRHNA and CDR2 SNTAGT. This CDR3 contains 16 residues. The chain's CDR3 is CASSDSSSGGADTQYF. In nucleotides, the CDR3 is TGTGCCAGCAGTGACTCGAGTAGCGGGGGGGCAGATACGCAGTATTTT.

In this sample, this clone turned up a few times. This chain uses TRBV19 with TRBJ1-1; unclear D gene. CDR3 length: 13 residues. V was pared by 10 bases and J by 4 bases, with 16 bases between. CDR1 LNHDA and CDR2 SQIVND come from the germline V gene (reference sequence). CDR3 nucleotides: TGTGCCACCCGACTGGCGATGGGCACTGAAGCTTTCTTT. It specifies CATRLAMGTEAFF.

The rearrangement links TRBV4-3 to TRBJ1-2, with D maybe TRBD1 (6 bases). V gave up 0 bases and J gave up 1 base, with 9 bases separating them. Germline V lookup: CDR1 LGHNA, CDR2 YSLEER. This CDR3 region has 15 residues. Written as DNA, the CDR3 is TGCGCCAGCAGCCAAGAGACAGGATTTAACTATGGCTACACCTTC. This codes for CASSQETGFNYGYTF.

The chain couples TRBV6-5 to TRBJ2-1; the match to TRBD2 covers 14 bases. CDR3 size: 15 residues. Germline trimming cut 5 bases from V and 15 bases from J; bases unmatched to any gene: 12. Per the germline V gene, CDR1 is MNHEY and CDR2 is SVGAGI. CDR3 protein: CASSRTSGGPLGSFF. The CDR3 DNA reads as TGTGCCAGCAGTCGGACTAGCGGGGGGCCATTGGGTTCGTTCTTC.

The chain links TRBV4-1 to TRBJ2-3; TRBD2 is a possible D gene (5 bases). CDR3 size: 16 residues. V was shortened by 0 bases and J by 1 base, with 11 bases between the two germline ends. In germline, CDR1 is MGHRA, CDR2 YSYEKL. The CDR3 protein is CASSQDNLRGTDTQYF. CDR3 DNA: TGCGCCAGCAGCCAAGATAACTTGCGGGGCACAGATACGCAGTATTTT.

The chain joins TRBV4-1 to TRBJ1-4, with a weak D call TRBD1 (6 bases). Germline V lookup: CDR1 MGHRA, CDR2 YSYEKL. The V and J ends lost 0 bases and 7 bases respectively, with 15 bases between them. CDR3 size: 16 residues. The CDR3 coding sequence is TGCGCCAGCAGCCAAGATCGGGGGGCCGCCAGTGAAAAACTGTTTTTT. Translation gives CASSQDRGAASEKLFF.

This clone has just a few counts. This rearrangement joins TRBV7-2 to TRBJ2-7; D is unclear. The CDR3 extends over 11 amino acids. CDR1 and CDR2 from the germline V gene are SGHTA and FQGNSA. V shed 5 bases and J shed 4 bases, with 6 bases lying between them. DNA for the CDR3: TGTGCCAGCAGCGTTCAGTACGAGCAGTACTTC. Translated, it gives CASSVQYEQYF.

This clone was recorded once. This chain uses TRBV30 with TRBJ1-1; no firm D call. The CDR3 totals 10 residues. Germline-derived CDR1 and CDR2 are GTSNPN and SVGIG (reference sequence). Between the trimmed V and J ends, which lost 1 base and 11 bases, there was a span of 8 bases. The CDR3 DNA sequence: TGTGCCTGGAGTGGCGAGCGGGCTTTCTTT. Its protein is CAWSGERAFF.

The chain carries TRBV9 and TRBJ1-2; D is perhaps TRBD1 (6 bases). Trimming removed 4 bases from V and 8 bases from J, with 21 bases in between. The CDR3 loop spans 15 amino acids. Germline V CDR1 and CDR2: SGDLS, YYNGEE. The CDR3 DNA is TGTGCCAGCAGCCCAAACCCAGGGGCAATAGGCGGCTACACCTTC. It is translated as CASSPNPGAIGGYTF.

The rearrangement links TRBV25-1 to TRBJ2-2; tentatively, D is TRBD2 (5 bases). The CDR3 is 14 residues long. Germline-derived CDR1 and CDR2 are MGHDK and SYGVNS. The V gene lost 8 bases and the J gene lost 0 bases, with 10 bases spanning the gap. Here the CDR3 DNA reads TGTGCCAGCCACAAGGGAGCGAACACCGGGGAGCTGTTTTTT. The encoded protein is CASHKGANTGELFF.

This chain joins TRBV6-1 and TRBJ1-1; D perhaps matches TRBD1 (5 bases). The CDR3 has 13 residues. Germline V gene lookup returns CDR1 MNHNS and CDR2 SASEGT. CDR3 sequence (DNA): TGTACGACCGCCTTAGGGGTAGACACTGAAGCTTTCTTT. Protein: CTTALGVDTEAFF.

The chain recombines TRBV18 with TRBJ2-4; 9 bases agree with TRBD1. The CDR3 sequence is 16 residues long. CDR1 and CDR2 from the germline V gene are KGHSH and LQKENI. The V segment lost 1 base and the J segment 6 bases; nucleotides outside the gene matches: 7. CDR3 nucleotide sequence: TGTGCCAGCTCACCACTTCGGGGACAGGGCCTAAACATTCAGTACTTC. The encoded protein is CASSPLRGQGLNIQYF.

This clone is termed medium-sized. The J gene is TRBJ2-1, the V gene TRBV9, with D perhaps TRBD2 (6 bases). The CDR3 length is 14 residues. V was shortened by 5 bases and J by 0 bases, with 9 bases between the two germline ends. CDR1 SGDLS and CDR2 YYNGEE come from the germline V gene. The DNA for the CDR3 is TGTGCCAGCAGTAGCGGAAGCTCCTACAATGAGCAGTTCTTC. Encoded protein: CASSSGSSYNEQFF.